The 8 T cell receptor beta chains below were found in one sample sequenced in a study of T cell changes during pregnancy in multiple sclerosis. This table comes from immunoSEQ multiplex PCR, and its TCRdb copy is limited to in-frame clones, with some not included. The profile shows roughly 52,000 clones, roughly 94% of them singletons. The source was CD8+ T cells from peripheral blood mononuclear cells, collected in the third trimester of pregnancy. The receptor source for this set is a female donor with multiple sclerosis, enrolled in a pregnancy study.

The chain employs TRBV9 and TRBJ2-7; TRBD2 matches at 11 bases. In germline, CDR1 is SGDLS, CDR2 YYNGEE. Trimming at V came to 3 bases and at J to 7 bases, leaving 6 bases not matched to a gene. This CDR3 is 14 amino acids long. CDR3 DNA sequence: TGTGCCAGCAGCGGACGACTAGCGGGGTCGGAGCAGTACTTC. Residues: CASSGRLAGSEQYF.

Here the CDR3 DNA reads TGCGCCAGCAGCCCCGGGGAAACAGGGGTCTATGGCTACACCTTC. Translation gives CASSPGETGVYGYTF. The chain combines TRBV4-1 with TRBJ1-2, with TRBD1 matching over 7 bases. Germline V gene lookup returns CDR1 MGHRA and CDR2 YSYEKL. The V and J ends lost 4 bases and 4 bases, in that order; junction bases with no gene match: 9. This CDR3 spans 15 amino acids.

The genes are TRBV5-1 and TRBJ1-1, with D unclear. The CDR3 is 13 amino acids. Germline CDR1 reads SGHRS; CDR2 reads YFSETQ. V was shortened by 3 bases and J by 5 bases, with 11 bases between the two germline ends. CDR3 region: CASSYQAGTEAFF. CDR3 sequence (DNA): TGCGCCAGCAGCTACCAGGCTGGAACTGAAGCTTTCTTT.

V and J are TRBV27 and TRBJ1-1, with D maybe TRBD1 (6 bases). V shed 5 bases and J shed 7 bases, with 17 bases lying between them. CDR1 is MNHEY and CDR2 is SMNVEV in the germline V gene (reference sequence). The CDR3 covers 14 residues. For the CDR3, the DNA is TGTGCCAGCAGTCCATCGGACAGTCTAGATGAAGCTTTCTTT. Residues: CASSPSDSLDEAFF.

CDR3 nucleotide sequence: TGTGCCGGCTGGACTAGCGGGAGTGCAGAGACCCAGTACTTC. Translating gives CAGWTSGSAETQYF. The chain couples TRBV5-4 to TRBJ2-5, with 13 nucleotides matching TRBD2. V was pared by 10 bases and J by 4 bases, with 7 bases of the junction left unmatched. The CDR3 is 14 amino acids. Germline lookup yields CDR1 SGHNT and CDR2 YYREEE (reference sequence).

The rearrangement links TRBV11-2 to TRBJ2-3; a possible D gene is TRBD2 (6 bases). This CDR3 is 17 amino acids long. Trimming removed 5 bases at V and 2 bases at J, with 20 bases between. CDR1 and CDR2 (germline): SGHAT, FQNNGV. The CDR3 DNA is TGTGCCAGCAGCACCTCTCCTAGCGCTTTAACCACAGATACGCAGTATTTT. Translated: CASSTSPSALTTDTQYF.

The chain joins TRBV10-3 to TRBJ2-1; 9 bases map to TRBD1. Germline V gene sequence: CDR1 ENHRY, CDR2 SYGVKD. The CDR3 extends over 14 amino acids. Losses at the gene ends were 6 bases for V and 7 bases for J; bases not matched to a gene: 7. CDR3 amino acids: CAIRGQGINNEQFF. The CDR3 DNA reads as TGTGCCATCAGGGGACAGGGCATTAATAATGAGCAGTTCTTC.

This chain connects TRBV11-2 to TRBJ2-2; 12 positions agree with TRBD2. The germline V gene has CDR1 SGHAT and CDR2 FQNNGV. The CDR3 spans 19 residues. Trimming at V came to 3 bases and at J to 0 bases, leaving 8 bases not matched to a gene. This CDR3 is CASSFPTSGGSANTGELFF. The CDR3 region has the DNA TGTGCCAGCAGCTTCCCGACTAGCGGGGGAAGCGCGAACACCGGGGAGCTGTTTTTT.